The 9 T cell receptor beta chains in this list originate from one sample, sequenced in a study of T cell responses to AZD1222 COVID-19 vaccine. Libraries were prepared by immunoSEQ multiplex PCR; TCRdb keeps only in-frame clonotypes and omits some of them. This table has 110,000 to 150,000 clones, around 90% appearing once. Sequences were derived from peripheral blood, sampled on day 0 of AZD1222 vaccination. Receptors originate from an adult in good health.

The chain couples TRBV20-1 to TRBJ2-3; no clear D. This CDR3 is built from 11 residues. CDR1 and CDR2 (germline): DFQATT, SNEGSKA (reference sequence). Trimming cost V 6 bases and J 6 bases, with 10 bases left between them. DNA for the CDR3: TGCAGTGCCCCAGAAGTGGATACGCAGTATTTT. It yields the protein CSAPEVDTQYF.

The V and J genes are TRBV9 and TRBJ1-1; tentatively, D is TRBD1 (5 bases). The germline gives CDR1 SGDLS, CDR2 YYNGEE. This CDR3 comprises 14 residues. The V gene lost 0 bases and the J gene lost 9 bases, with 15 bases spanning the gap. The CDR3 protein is CASSVGQTVDQAFF. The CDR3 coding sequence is TGTGCCAGCAGCGTAGGACAGACCGTTGACCAAGCTTTCTTT. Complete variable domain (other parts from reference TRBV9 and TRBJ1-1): DSGVTQTPKHLITATGQRVTLRCSPRSGDLSVYWYQQSLDQGLQFLIQYYNGEERAKGNILERFSAQQFPDLHSELNLSSLELGDSALYFCASSVGQTVDQAFFGQGTRLTVV.

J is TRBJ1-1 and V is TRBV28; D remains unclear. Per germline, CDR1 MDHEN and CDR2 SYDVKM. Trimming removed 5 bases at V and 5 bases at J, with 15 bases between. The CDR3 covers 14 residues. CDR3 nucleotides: TGTGCCAGCAGTGCCCGGCCTGGGCGAACTGAAGCTTTCTTT. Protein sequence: CASSARPGRTEAFF.

CDR3 DNA sequence: TGTGCCTCCCAAAAGGGGTCCTACACAGATACGCAGTATTTT. Translated: CASQKGSYTDTQYF. The chain employs TRBV27 and TRBJ2-3; a weak D match, TRBD1 (5 bases). This CDR3 contains 14 residues. The V end lost 11 bases, the J end lost 2 bases, and 17 bases lay between the germline ends. The germline V gene encodes CDR1 MNHEY and CDR2 SMNVEV (reference sequence).

CDR3 amino acids: CASSQVGLANTEAFF. CDR3 DNA: TGTGCCAGCAGCCAAGTTGGGTTAGCGAACACTGAAGCTTTCTTT. The chain combines TRBV14 with TRBJ1-1; D is unresolved. V lost 1 base, J lost 1 base, and 10 bases lay in between. Germline lookup yields CDR1 SGHDN and CDR2 FVKESK. CDR3 length: 15 amino acids.

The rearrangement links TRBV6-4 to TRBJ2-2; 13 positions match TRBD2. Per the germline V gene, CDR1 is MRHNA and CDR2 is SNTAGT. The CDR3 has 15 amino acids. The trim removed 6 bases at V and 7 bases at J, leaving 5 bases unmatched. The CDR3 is CASRRTSGRDGELFF. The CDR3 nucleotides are TGTGCCAGCAGAAGGACTAGCGGGAGAGACGGGGAGCTGTTTTTT.

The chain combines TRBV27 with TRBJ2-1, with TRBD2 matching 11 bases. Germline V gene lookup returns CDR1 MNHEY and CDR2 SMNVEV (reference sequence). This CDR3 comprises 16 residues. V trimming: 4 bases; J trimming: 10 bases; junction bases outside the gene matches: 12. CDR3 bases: TGTGCCAGCAGTTCCCGTAGCGGGAGGGCCCAGGGAGAGCAGTTCTTC. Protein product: CASSSRSGRAQGEQFF.

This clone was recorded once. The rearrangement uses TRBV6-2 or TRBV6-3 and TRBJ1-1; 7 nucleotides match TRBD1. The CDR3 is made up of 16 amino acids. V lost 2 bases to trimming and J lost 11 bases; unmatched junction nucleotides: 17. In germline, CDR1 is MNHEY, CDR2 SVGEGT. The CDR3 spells CASSYQNPLRAGGAFF. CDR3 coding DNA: TGTGCCAGCAGTTACCAGAACCCTTTGAGGGCAGGGGGGGCTTTCTTT.

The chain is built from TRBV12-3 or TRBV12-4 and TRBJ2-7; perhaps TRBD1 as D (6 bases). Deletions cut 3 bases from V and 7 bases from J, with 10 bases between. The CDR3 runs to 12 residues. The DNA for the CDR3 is TGTGCCAGCAGTTTTAACAGGGTGGAGCAGTACTTC. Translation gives CASSFNRVEQYF.